One TCR beta chain is described in this entry. The record originates from a study of cytomegalovirus exposure and HLA in healthy donors. Germline lookup yields CDR1 KGHSH and CDR2 LQKENI. Losses at the gene ends were 1 base for V and 5 bases for J; bases not matched to a gene: 3. The length of the CDR3 is 15 residues. The PCR had 60 Vbeta and 13 Jbeta primers. Libraries were prepared by immunoSEQ multiplex PCR; TCRdb keeps only in-frame clonotypes and omits some of them. Among approximately 190,000 clones listed, about four fifths were seen once. Input material: PBMCs. This receptor was taken from a man aged 40-55 years in good health and CMV-seropositive. This chain uses TRBV18 with TRBJ2-7; TRBD2 aligns across 12 bases. The DNA of the CDR3 is TGTGCCAGCTCACCACGACTAGCGGGAGAAAACGAGCAGTACTTC. Protein: CASSPRLAGENEQYF.